A selection of T cell receptor beta chains follows, all from one sample in a study of blood T cell repertoires in COVID-19. Measured with immunoSEQ multiplex PCR; TCRdb has only the in-frame clones, and not every one. In the table there are under 300,000 clones, about nine tenths of which are singletons. Specimen: PBMCs or T cells enriched from blood (not recorded which). Receptor source: a woman aged 40-49 years with acute COVID-19. Each CDR3 is given without its conserved first and last residue. Size is stated for part of the rows, as once, few or many counts, or as a class when the clone is expanded.

CDR3 protein,V gene,J gene,clone size
ASTSGIAEAF,TRBV12-3/TRBV12-4,TRBJ1-1,.
ASSPLSWGGIAKNIQY,TRBV9,TRBJ2-4,.
ASSTGGGNYNEQF,TRBV6-5,TRBJ2-1,.
ASSVRTLTDTQY,TRBV9,TRBJ2-3,.
ASSPGQQGGGTNEKLF,TRBV6-6,TRBJ1-4,.
ASSPGQHTDTQY,TRBV27,TRBJ2-3,.
AWSRALAGPTDTQY,TRBV30,TRBJ2-3,.
ATSRRPGELF,TRBV24-1,TRBJ2-2,once
ATVLGGANTEAF,TRBV15,TRBJ1-1,once
ASSPNSVLNYGYT,TRBV6-5,TRBJ1-2,.
ASSSPGGTEAF,TRBV6-5,TRBJ1-1,.
ASSFRTGGYTEAF,TRBV27,TRBJ1-1,.